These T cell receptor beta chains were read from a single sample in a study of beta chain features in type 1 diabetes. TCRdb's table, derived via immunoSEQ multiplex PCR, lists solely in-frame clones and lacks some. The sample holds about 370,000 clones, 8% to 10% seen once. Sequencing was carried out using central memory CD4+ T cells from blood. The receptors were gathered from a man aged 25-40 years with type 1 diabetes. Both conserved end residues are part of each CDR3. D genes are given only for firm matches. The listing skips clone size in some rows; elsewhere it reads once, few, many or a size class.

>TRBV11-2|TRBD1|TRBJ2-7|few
TGCGCCAGCAGCCAAGGGGCAGGGGGCGTCTACGAGCAGTACTTC
CASSQGAGGVYEQYF
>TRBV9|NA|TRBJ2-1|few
TGTGCCAGCAGCGAGGAGCTATACAATGAGCAGTTCTTC
CASSEELYNEQFF
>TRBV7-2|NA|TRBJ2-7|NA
TGTGCCAGCAGCTTAAAGGACAGAAACTCCTACGAGCAGTACTTC
CASSLKDRNSYEQYF
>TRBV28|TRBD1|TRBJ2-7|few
TGTGCCAGCAGTCTCGCCCCGGGACAGGCCACGGGGGAGCAGTACTTC
CASSLAPGQATGEQYF
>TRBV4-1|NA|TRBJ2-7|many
TGCGCCAGCAGCCAAGAAGGAAACAGCTACGAGCAGTACTTC
CASSQEGNSYEQYF
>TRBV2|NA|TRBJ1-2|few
TGTGCCAGCAGTGAAACAGGGTGGACCTATGGCTACACCTTC
CASSETGWTYGYTF
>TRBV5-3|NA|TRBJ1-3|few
TGTGCCAGAAGCTTGGTGAGGAAGGGGCGAAGACGAAACACCATATATTTT
CARSLVRKGRRRNTIYF
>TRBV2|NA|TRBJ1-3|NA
TGTGCCAGCAGGCAGGTCCCGAACACCATATATTTT
CASRQVPNTIYF
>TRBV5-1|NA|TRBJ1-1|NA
TGCGCCAGCAGCTTACGGACGGCGAACACTGAAGCTTTCTTT
CASSLRTANTEAFF
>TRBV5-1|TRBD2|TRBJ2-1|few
TGCGCCAGCAGCTTGGGCGAGCGGGAGATCGTTGAGCAGTTCTTC
CASSLGEREIVEQFF
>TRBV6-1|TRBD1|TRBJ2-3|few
TGTGCCAGCAGGGACAGGGATATCACAGATACGCAGTATTTT
CASRDRDITDTQYF
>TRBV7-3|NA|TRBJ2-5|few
TGTGCCAGCAGCTTCGGCTCGCAAGAGACCCAGTACTTC
CASSFGSQETQYF
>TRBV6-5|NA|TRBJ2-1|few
TGTGCCAGCAGTGTGGAGGACAGCTCCTACAATGAGCAGTTCTTC
CASSVEDSSYNEQFF
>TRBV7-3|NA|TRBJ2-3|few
TGTGCCAGCAGTTCTCTGGGAGATACGCAGTATTTT
CASSSLGDTQYF
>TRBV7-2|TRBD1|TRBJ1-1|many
TGTGCCAGCAGCATCCTACAGGGGGAGGTCACTGAAGCTTTCTTT
CASSILQGEVTEAFF
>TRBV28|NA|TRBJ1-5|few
TGTGCCAGCAGTGACAAAGGGAGGCCCCAGCATTTT
CASSDKGRPQHF
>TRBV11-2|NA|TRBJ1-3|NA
TGTGCCAGCAGCCCAAGAGGGGGACTGGTCGGAAACACCATATATTTT
CASSPRGGLVGNTIYF
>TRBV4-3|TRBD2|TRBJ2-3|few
TGCGCCAGCAGCCACCGACTAGCACCCACAGATACGCAGTATTTT
CASSHRLAPTDTQYF
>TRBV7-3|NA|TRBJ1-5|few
TGTGCCAGCAGCCCCCCGTATCAGCCCCAGCATTTT
CASSPPYQPQHF
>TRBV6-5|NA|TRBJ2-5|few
TGTGCCAGCAGTTACGGGGAAGAGACCCAGTACTTC
CASSYGEETQYF
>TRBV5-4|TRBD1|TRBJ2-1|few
TGTGCCAGCAGCTATGCCTCCGGGACAGGGGGCGACTACAATGAGCAGTTCTTC
CASSYASGTGGDYNEQFF
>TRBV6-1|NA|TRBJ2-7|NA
TGTGCCAGCAGTGAAGCTCAGAGAGAACCTTACGAGCAGTACTTC
CASSEAQREPYEQYF
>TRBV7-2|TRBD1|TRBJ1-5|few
TGTGCCAGCAGCTTCGGGACAGGGGGTGCGGGTCAGCCCCAGCATTTT
CASSFGTGGAGQPQHF
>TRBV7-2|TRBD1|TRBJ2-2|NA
TGTGCCAGCAGCTTTGGACAGGGTCGGACCGGGGAGCTGTTTTTT
CASSFGQGRTGELFF
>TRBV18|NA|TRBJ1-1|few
TGTGCCAGCTCACCGATGGGGGGGGCGCTGACTGAAGCTTTCTTT
CASSPMGGALTEAFF
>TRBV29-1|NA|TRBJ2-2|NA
TGCAGCGTTGAAATCGTGGGCGGTGCCGGGGAGCTGCTTTTT
CSVEIVGGAGELLF
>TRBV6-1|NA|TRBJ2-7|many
TGTGCCAGCAGTGAAGGGAACCCAGGGAACTACGAGCAGTACTTC
CASSEGNPGNYEQYF
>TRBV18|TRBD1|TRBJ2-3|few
TGTGCCAGCTCACCAAGGACAGGGGCATTAGATACGCAGTATTTT
CASSPRTGALDTQYF
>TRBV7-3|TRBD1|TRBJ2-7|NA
TGTGCCAGCAGTCCGGACAGGGGGCAAAACGAGCAGTACTTC
CASSPDRGQNEQYF